This TCR beta chain was documented in a study of blood T cell repertoires in COVID-19. Overall study: Italy, Spain and the United States were the sources of the convalescent and acute COVID-19 samples. In each case, the material was cDNA or gDNA derived from T cells, B-cell-depleted T cells, or PBMCs.

Germline CDR1 is SGHNT and CDR2 is YYREEE (reference sequence). After removal of 1 base from V and 1 base from J, the junction contained 6 bases not matched to a gene. The CDR3 loop spans 16 amino acids. Study processing details: Estimated nucleated cell counts came from reference gene primer amplification. Method: immunoSEQ multiplex PCR; TCRdb's copy keeps in-frame clones and lacks some. From that table come the V and J calls and clone size; the DNA was used to work out D and trimming. This table has 130,000 or so clones, 85% to 90% appearing once. This TCR was recovered from a human donor in a cohort sampled during active COVID-19. The chain joins TRBV5-4 to TRBJ2-5, with 8 bases identical to TRBD2. Sample: peripheral blood. The CDR3 DNA follows: TGTGCCAGCAGCTTGTCCGGGAGGGGGGGCCAAGAGACCCAGTACTTC. It translates to CASSLSGRGGQETQYF. The variable domain in full, with the rest retrieved from reference TRBV5-4 and TRBJ2-5, is ETGVTQSPTHLIKTRGQQVTLRCSSQSGHNTVSWYQQALGQGPQFIFQYYREEENGRGNFPPRFSGLQFPNYSSELNVNALELDDSALYLCASSLSGRGGQETQYFGPGTRLLVL.